These T cell receptor beta chains were read from a single sample in a study of CD8 T cells in ankylosing spondylitis. Each CDR3 protein gets one entry after TCRdb re-called the 5' RACE reads with MiXCR. The sample has 350,000 to 450,000 distinct CDR3 sequences; 20% are singletons. Input material: blood, either unsorted or a sorted T cell fraction (not recorded which). The receptors shown here come from a male donor with ankylosing spondylitis or in good health (not recorded which). CDR3s include the opening cysteine and the closing phenylalanine or tryptophan. Each record gives: CDR3 length, D gene, clone size, V gene, J gene, CDR3 DNA, CDR3 protein. A D gene is named only where the DNA matches it firmly. The size of a clone is reported for some rows only, either as once, few or many, or as a class for expanded clones.

>13|.|.|TRBV29-1|TRBJ1-2
TGCAGCGTCCGAACGGAGGTATCCTATGGCTACACCTTC
CSVRTEVSYGYTF
>17|.|few|TRBV12-3/TRBV12-4|TRBJ2-1
TGTGCCAGCACATCATTCACCGCAGGACCGAACTACAATGAGCAGTTCTTC
CASTSFTAGPNYNEQFF
>14|.|.|TRBV7-8|TRBJ2-7
TGTGCCAGCAGCTTACCTTACGGTTCCTACGAGCAGTACTTC
CASSLPYGSYEQYF
>18|TRBD2|.|TRBV7-8|TRBJ2-3
TGTGCCAGCAGCCCTTTCACCCCTAGCGGGGGGGCCACAGATACGCAGTATTTT
CASSPFTPSGGATDTQYF
>13|.|many|TRBV27|TRBJ2-2
TGTGCCAGCAGTCGGGGCGACGTCGGGGAGCTGTTTTTT
CASSRGDVGELFF
>14|.|few|TRBV29-1|TRBJ2-3
TGCAGCGTTGATCTCCAGCGGAACACAGATACGCAGTATTTT
CSVDLQRNTDTQYF
>15|.|.|TRBV4-1|TRBJ2-1
TGCGCCAGCAGCCAACTCCAGGGTCCCTACAATGAGCAGTTCTTC
CASSQLQGPYNEQFF
>15|TRBD1|.|TRBV7-9|TRBJ1-2
TGTGCAAGCTCAGGGGGACACGAGTCTGTCTATGGCTACACCTTC
CASSGGHESVYGYTF
>15|TRBD2|.|TRBV12-3/TRBV12-4|TRBJ2-5
TGTGCCAGCGACTCGGGCGGGGGAGACGTGGAGACCCAGTACTTC
CASDSGGGDVETQYF
>14|.|few|TRBV27|TRBJ1-4
TGTGCCAGCAGGACCGACGGTTTAGGGGAAAAACTGTTTTTT
CASRTDGLGEKLFF
>12|.|.|TRBV29-1|TRBJ2-2
TGCAGCGTTGTTAAGGGCACCGGGGAGCTGTTTTTT
CSVVKGTGELFF
>15|.|.|TRBV6-4|TRBJ1-5
TGTGCCAGCAGTAGATCAGGACAGAGTGATCAGCCCCAGCATTTT
CASSRSGQSDQPQHF
>14|.|few|TRBV20-1|TRBJ2-1
TGCAGTGCTAGACACAGGGACTCCTACAATGAGCAGTTCTTC
CSARHRDSYNEQFF
>13|.|few|TRBV6-1|TRBJ2-1
TGTGCCAGCTCGGAGGGAACCTACAATGAGCAGTTCTTC
CASSEGTYNEQFF
>13|.|.|TRBV9|TRBJ2-1
TGTGCCAGCAGACCCACGGACTACAATGAGCAGTTCTTC
CASRPTDYNEQFF
>13|TRBD1|.|TRBV6-1|TRBJ2-5
TGTGCCAGCAGTGAAACAGGGGTAGAGACCCAGTACTTC
CASSETGVETQYF
>13|.|few|TRBV12-3/TRBV12-4|TRBJ1-4
TGTGCCAGCAGGGGAAGCCGTAATGAAAAACTGTTTTTT
CASRGSRNEKLFF
>15|TRBD2|.|TRBV20-1|TRBJ2-6
TGCAGTGCGTCGGGGGGGGCCCGTCGGGCCAACGTCCTGACTTTC
CSASGGARRANVLTF
>16|.|.|TRBV5-5|TRBJ1-5
TGTGCCAGCAGTTACTCGGGGGGGCCAGCCAATCAGCCCCAGCATTTT
CASSYSGGPANQPQHF
>12|.|.|TRBV29-1|TRBJ1-2
TGCAGCGTTGACCGGGGGTCTTATGGCTACACCTTC
CSVDRGSYGYTF
>15|TRBD2|few|TRBV7-9|TRBJ2-7
TGTGCCAGCAGCTTAGCGAGCGGGAGCTCCTACGAGCAGTACTTC
CASSLASGSSYEQYF
>14|.|.|TRBV7-6|TRBJ2-2
TGTGCCAGCAGCATGGTCGGGGGCACCGGGGAGCTGTTTTTT
CASSMVGGTGELFF
>15|TRBD2|few|TRBV11-2|TRBJ2-7
TGTGCCAGCAGCTTAGCCGCGGGGGGTACCTACGAGCAGTACTTC
CASSLAAGGTYEQYF
>17|TRBD2|few|TRBV4-2|TRBJ2-3
TGTGCCAGCAGCCAAGATCGAGCGGGGGGGCTCACAGATACGCAGTATTTT
CASSQDRAGGLTDTQYF
>13|.|few|TRBV20-1|TRBJ2-7
TGCAGTGCTAGACGGGGGGCCACCTACGAGCAGTACTTC
CSARRGATYEQYF
>17|TRBD2|.|TRBV27|TRBJ2-7
TGTGCCAGCAGCCCCTTTGGGTGGGGGGGAAGCAACTACGAGCAGTACTTC
CASSPFGWGGSNYEQYF
>14|TRBD1|few|TRBV6-1|TRBJ2-7
TGTGCCAGCAGTAGCGACAGGGGCCCCTACGAGCAGTACTTC
CASSSDRGPYEQYF
>16|.|.|TRBV7-9|TRBJ2-2
TGTGCCAGCAGCTCCCTGGAGGGAGGAGGCACCGGGGAGCTGTTTTTT
CASSSLEGGGTGELFF
>16|.|medium-sized|TRBV7-2|TRBJ2-1
TGTGCCAGCAGCCCGATGAGGGACCCCTACTACAATGAGCAGTTCTTC
CASSPMRDPYYNEQFF
>15|TRBD2|.|TRBV9|TRBJ2-1
TGTGCCAGCAGCCGACTAGCGGGGGGGAGCAATGAGCAGTTCTTC
CASSRLAGGSNEQFF
>13|.|.|TRBV10-3|TRBJ2-3
TGTGCCATCGGAGGGGGGGCCCCAGATACGCAGTATTTT
CAIGGGAPDTQYF